This TCR beta chain was obtained from a study of control samples from healthy donors and cancer patients. CDR1 KGHDR and CDR2 SFDVKD come from the germline V gene. CDR3 length equals 17 residues. The J segment lost 4 bases and the V segment lost 4 bases, leaving 10 bases of the junction unmatched. Profiled with immunoSEQ multiplex PCR; TCRdb holds only in-frame clones, not every one. The table has about 190,000 clones, approximately 90% seen once. The sequence came from a man aged 25 to 45 in good health. The material sequenced was blood. The V and J genes are TRBV24-1 and TRBJ2-2; 8 nucleotides line up with TRBD1. In nucleotides, the CDR3 is TGTGCCACCAGTGACCCCACGGACAGGGCTGGCACCGGGGAGCTGTTTTTT. This codes for CATSDPTDRAGTGELFF.